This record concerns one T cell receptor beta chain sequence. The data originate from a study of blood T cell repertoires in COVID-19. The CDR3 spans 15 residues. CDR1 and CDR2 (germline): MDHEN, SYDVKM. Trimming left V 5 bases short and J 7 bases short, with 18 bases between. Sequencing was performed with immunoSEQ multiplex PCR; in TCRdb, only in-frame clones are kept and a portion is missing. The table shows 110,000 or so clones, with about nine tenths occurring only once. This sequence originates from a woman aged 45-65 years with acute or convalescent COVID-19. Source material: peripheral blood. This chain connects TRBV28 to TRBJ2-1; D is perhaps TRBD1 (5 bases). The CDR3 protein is CASSPPSTVGNEQFF. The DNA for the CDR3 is TGTGCCAGCAGTCCGCCCTCGACAGTGGGGAATGAGCAGTTCTTC.